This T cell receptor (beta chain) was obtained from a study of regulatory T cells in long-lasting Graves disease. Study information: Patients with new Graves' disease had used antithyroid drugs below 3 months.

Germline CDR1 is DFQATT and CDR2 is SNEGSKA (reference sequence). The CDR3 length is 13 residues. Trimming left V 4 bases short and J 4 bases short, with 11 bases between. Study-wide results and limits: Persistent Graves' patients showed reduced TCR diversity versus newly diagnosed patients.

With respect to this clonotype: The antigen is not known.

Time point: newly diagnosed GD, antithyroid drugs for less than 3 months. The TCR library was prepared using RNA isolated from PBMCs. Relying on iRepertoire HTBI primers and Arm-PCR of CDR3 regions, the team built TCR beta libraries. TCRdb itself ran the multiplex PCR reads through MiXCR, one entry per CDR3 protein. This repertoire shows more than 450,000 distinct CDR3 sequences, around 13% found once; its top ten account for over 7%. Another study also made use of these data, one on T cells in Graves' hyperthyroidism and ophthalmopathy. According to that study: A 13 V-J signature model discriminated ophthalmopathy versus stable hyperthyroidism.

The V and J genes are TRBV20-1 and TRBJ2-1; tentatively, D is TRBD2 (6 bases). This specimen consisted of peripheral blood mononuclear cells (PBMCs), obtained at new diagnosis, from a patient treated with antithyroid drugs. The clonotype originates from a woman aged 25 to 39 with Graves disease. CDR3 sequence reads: CSATSDPYNEQFF. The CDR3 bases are TGCAGTGCTACTAGCGATCCATACAATGAGCAGTTCTTC.